The source of this T cell receptor (beta chain) is a study of T-cell reconstitution after alpha-beta-depleted transplantation in children. Unique molecular identifiers were incorporated into the prepared TCRbeta library. TCRdb reprocessed the PCR reads via MiXCR and lists one record per CDR3 protein. The data contain more than 100,000 distinct CDR3 sequences, 20% to 25% of them singletons. This clonotype was detected many times. Its antigen is not known. Study-wide findings and caveats: Where alpha-beta T cells came from about two months after transplant was reportedly several hundred expanded graft clones. At day 60, the high TCRbeta diversity found in some patients originated from recipient T cells and thymic progenitors that had survived. T-cell counts and diversity were attributed mostly to newly produced T cells one year after transplant.

The V gene's germline CDR1 is MDHEN and CDR2 SYDVKM. The CDR3 is 12 residues long. V lost 6 bases to trimming and J lost 3 bases, with 8 bases between them. Sequencing was performed on PBMCs, mostly from graft donor cells, taken 180 days after TCRalphabeta/CD19-depleted stem cell transplant. The receptor was derived from a male patient aged 2 to 9 who had a stem cell transplant for chronic granulomatous disease, so the T cells may come from the graft donor. The chain employs TRBV28 and TRBJ1-1; D ambiguous. This chain's CDR3 is CASRVTYTEAFF. The DNA of the CDR3 is TGTGCCAGCAGGGTAACATACACTGAAGCTTTCTTT.